Below, 28 T cell receptor beta chains from the same sample are listed, as sequenced in a study of blood T cells in healthy people across ages. A J-beta primer mix and a sample-barcoded 5' primer were used in a second PCR of about 7 to 12 cycles. TCRdb re-called the 5' RACE reads through MiXCR, storing one row per CDR3 protein. The sample includes hundreds of thousands of distinct CDR3 sequences, under 40% seen only once; the top ten take 10% to 15%. The sequencing sample was made of blood. Receptors were obtained from a young man in good health.

The chain uses TRBV5-1 and TRBJ2-7; D is possibly TRBD1 or TRBD2 (6 bases each). The CDR3 is made up of 13 amino acids. Germline V lookup: CDR1 SGHRS, CDR2 YFSETQ. Trimming pared 4 bases from V and 6 bases from J, leaving 14 bases between. The CDR3 is CASSPLGGGEQYF. DNA for the CDR3: TGCGCCAGCAGCCCATTGGGGGGCGGCGAGCAGTACTTC.

V and J are TRBV27 and TRBJ1-4; D remains unclear. V shed 6 bases and J shed 7 bases, with 21 bases lying between them. This CDR3 contains 16 residues. From germline, CDR1 is MNHEY and CDR2 SMNVEV (reference sequence). CDR3 DNA sequence: TGTGCCAGCAGCCACAAGGCGTGGGGAAGTACTGAAAAACTGTTTTTT. Translated: CASSHKAWGSTEKLFF.

The J gene is TRBJ1-1, the V gene TRBV12-3 or TRBV12-4, with a weak D call TRBD1 (5 bases). The CDR3 runs to 14 residues. Trimming removed 3 bases from V and 5 bases from J, with 13 bases in between. The CDR3 protein is CASSFRRGGTEAFF. The CDR3 coding sequence is TGTGCCAGCAGTTTTCGTAGGGGAGGTACTGAAGCTTTCTTT.

This clonotype has just a few counts. This chain uses TRBV6-6 with TRBJ1-5; D unclear. The CDR3 is 12 residues long. Trimming pared 5 bases from V and 7 bases from J, leaving 9 bases between. Germline values: CDR1 MNHNY, CDR2 SVGAGI (reference sequence). The CDR3 loop is CASSRADQPQHF. CDR3 coding DNA: TGTGCCAGCAGTCGGGCAGACCAGCCCCAGCATTTT.

The CDR3: CATSRDQGGTEAFF. CDR3 nucleotide sequence: TGTGCCACCAGCAGAGATCAGGGGGGAACTGAAGCTTTCTTT. The genes are TRBV15 and TRBJ1-1; 7 bases are a match to TRBD1. Germline assignment: CDR1 LNHNV and CDR2 YYDKDF (reference sequence). The CDR3 is 14 residues long. The J segment lost 5 bases and the V segment lost 0 bases, leaving 3 bases of the junction unmatched.

This clonotype was recorded a few times. V usage is TRBV7-3 and J usage is TRBJ2-1, with TRBD1 as a possible D gene (6 bases). Germline CDR1 is SGHTA and CDR2 is FQGTGA. V gave up 5 bases and J gave up 8 bases, with 16 bases separating them. CDR3 length equals 14 residues. The CDR3 DNA follows: TGTGCCAGCAGCCAATACCAGGGGTCACATGAGCAGTTCTTC. Encoded protein: CASSQYQGSHEQFF.

Only a few counts were recorded for this clonotype. This sequence joins TRBV6-6 and TRBJ1-1; 7 nucleotides agree with TRBD1. V gave up 4 bases and J gave up 0 bases; unmatched junction bases: 8. Germline-derived CDR1 and CDR2 are MNHNY and SVGAGI (reference sequence). The CDR3 is 16 residues long. The CDR3 loop is CASSSPNTGVNTEAFF. In DNA, the CDR3 is TGTGCCAGCAGTTCCCCGAACACAGGGGTGAACACTGAAGCTTTCTTT.

The V call is TRBV12-3 or TRBV12-4, the J call TRBJ2-5; TRBD1 is a possible D gene (7 bases). The CDR3 has 15 amino acids. The V end was cut by 0 bases, the J end by 4 bases, with 12 bases between. The CDR3 loop reads CASSLAGRGAETQYF. The DNA of the CDR3 is TGTGCCAGCAGTTTAGCGGGCAGGGGGGCAGAGACCCAGTACTTC.

The V gene is TRBV20-1, the J gene TRBJ2-3; tentative D call: TRBD2 (5 bases). Germline loops: CDR1 DFQATT, CDR2 SNEGSKA (reference sequence). The CDR3 sequence is 13 residues long. V lost 5 bases and J lost 4, with 13 bases in between. The CDR3 DNA sequence: TGCAGTGCTCGCGGGTTCCGCTCAGATACGCAGTATTTT. Protein sequence: CSARGFRSDTQYF.

A few counts support this clonotype. The chain is built from TRBV20-1 and TRBJ1-5; D unclear. The CDR3 is made up of 12 amino acids. Per germline, CDR1 DFQATT and CDR2 SNEGSKA (reference sequence). V was shortened by 3 bases and J by 3 bases, with 6 bases between the two germline ends. The CDR3 reads CSARVDNQPQHF. CDR3 DNA: TGCAGTGCTAGGGTGGACAATCAGCCCCAGCATTTT.

The rearrangement uses TRBV13 and TRBJ1-1, with 8 nucleotides matching TRBD1. The CDR3 has 14 amino acids. V lost 4 bases and J lost 8; bases outside the gene matches: 9. Germline CDR1 and CDR2: PRHDT and FYEKMQ (reference sequence). This chain's CDR3 is CASSSGTGPPEAFF. The CDR3 DNA follows: TGTGCCAGCAGCTCAGGGACAGGCCCCCCAGAAGCTTTCTTT.

This clonotype showed up many times. The chain joins TRBV4-3 to TRBJ2-5; D unclear. The germline V and J ends were trimmed by 0 bases and 7 bases, with 6 bases remaining between them. Germline V CDR1 and CDR2: LGHNA, YSLEER. CDR3 length equals 12 residues. The CDR3 DNA sequence: TGCGCCAGCAGCCAAGATGAAGGGACCCAGTACTTC. Protein product: CASSQDEGTQYF.

This clonotype came up a few times. CDR3 nucleotides: TGCAGCGTTGAAGATCGAAACAGGGGTGGGGAGACCCAGTACTTC. Translating gives CSVEDRNRGGETQYF. The rearrangement joins TRBV29-1 to TRBJ2-5; 7 positions match TRBD1. Unmatched junction bases numbered 9, after V lost 0 bases and J lost 5 bases. The CDR3 totals 15 residues. Per the germline V gene, CDR1 is SQVTM and CDR2 is ANQGSEA.

This clonotype was found a few times. The chain carries TRBV7-9 and TRBJ2-1; TRBD2 agrees at 9 bases. With 2 bases clipped from V and 7 bases from J, the junction kept 6 bases outside the gene matches. CDR3 length: 15 amino acids. Germline V CDR1 and CDR2: SEHNR, FQNEAQ (reference sequence). CDR3 protein: CASSLLSGGRNEQFF. The CDR3 region has the DNA TGTGCCAGCAGCTTATTAAGCGGGGGGAGGAATGAGCAGTTCTTC.

The table lists this clonotype with a few counts. The DNA of the CDR3 is TGCAGTGCTAGTGGCGTAAGCAGGGATAATTCACCCCTCCACTTT. As protein: CSASGVSRDNSPLHF. This chain joins TRBV20-1 and TRBJ1-6, with D perhaps TRBD1 (5 bases). Trimming took off 3 bases at V and 5 bases at J, with 14 bases between the two ends. The V gene's germline CDR1 is DFQATT and CDR2 SNEGSKA (reference sequence). The length of the CDR3 is 15 residues.

This clonotype was seen a few times. J is TRBJ2-3 and V is TRBV3-1; the D gene could be TRBD1 or TRBD2 (5 bases each). The ends were cut back, 4 bases at V and 0 bases at J, with 14 bases in the middle. Germline CDR1 is LGHDT and CDR2 is YNNKEL (reference sequence). The CDR3 is made up of 16 amino acids. CDR3 sequence (DNA): TGTGCCAGCAGCCGGGCGGTATGGGGGAGCACAGATACGCAGTATTTT. Amino acids: CASSRAVWGSTDTQYF.

At least ten counts were recorded for this clonotype. The chain is built from TRBV5-1 and TRBJ2-7, with D possibly being TRBD2 (5 bases). Germline V lookup: CDR1 SGHRS, CDR2 YFSETQ. V lost 4 bases and J lost 1, with 9 bases in between. The CDR3 has 13 residues. This CDR3 is CASSQSGSYEQYF. CDR3 DNA: TGCGCCAGCAGCCAGAGCGGATCCTACGAGCAGTACTTC.

This clonotype appeared many times. CDR3: CASSTQGETQYF. Written as DNA, the CDR3 is TGTGCCAGCAGTACCCAGGGGGAGACCCAGTACTTC. V is TRBV7-9 and J is TRBJ2-5, with a possible D match to TRBD1 (6 bases). Per the germline V gene, CDR1 is SEHNR and CDR2 is FQNEAQ (reference sequence). The germline V and J ends were trimmed by 6 bases and 5 bases, with 10 bases remaining between them. CDR3 length equals 12 residues.

The rearrangement joins TRBV12-3 or TRBV12-4 to TRBJ2-3; D gene uncertain. Trimming removed 3 bases at V and 0 bases at J, with 13 bases between. CDR3 length equals 16 residues. The CDR3 DNA reads TGTGCCAGCAGTTTTATCCAAACATCTAGCACAGATACGCAGTATTTT. Residues: CASSFIQTSSTDTQYF.

The V and J genes are TRBV7-2 and TRBJ1-2; D might be TRBD1 (5 bases). This CDR3 has 14 residues. The germline V gene has CDR1 SGHTA and CDR2 FQGNSA. Trimming stripped 7 bases from V and 2 bases from J, with 14 bases between. CDR3 bases: TGTGCCAGCATCCCCCAGGCAGGGAACTATGGCTACACCTTC. This encodes CASIPQAGNYGYTF. The full variable domain, its missing parts supplied by reference TRBV7-2 and TRBJ1-2, is GAGVSQSPSNKVTEKGKDVELRCDPISGHTALYWYRQSLGQGLEFLIYFQGNSAPDKSGLPSDRFSAERTGGSVSTLTIQRTQQEDSAVYLCASIPQAGNYGYTFGSGTRLTVV.

This clonotype has a handful of counts. The chain uses TRBV28 and TRBJ1-2, with 8 nucleotides matching TRBD1. This CDR3 is built from 15 residues. V was clipped by 4 bases and J by 4 bases; unmatched bases: 8. Germline V gives CDR1 MDHEN, CDR2 SYDVKM. CDR3 loop: CASSSPDREGYGYTF. DNA for the CDR3: TGTGCCAGCAGTTCCCCGGACAGGGAAGGCTATGGCTACACCTTC.

The chain joins TRBV20-1 to TRBJ2-1, with TRBD2 identical over 7 bases. With 3 bases clipped from V and 5 bases from J, the junction kept 4 bases outside the gene matches. CDR3 length equals 13 residues. Germline assignment: CDR1 DFQATT and CDR2 SNEGSKA (reference sequence). In nucleotides, the CDR3 is TGCAGTGCTAGCGGGGGGACCGACAATGAGCAGTTCTTC. Its translation: CSASGGTDNEQFF.

This clonotype came up many times. The chain joins TRBV4-1 to TRBJ2-3, with 10 nucleotides matching TRBD2. Germline loops: CDR1 MGHRA, CDR2 YSYEKL. The CDR3 totals 15 residues. Germline trimming cut 10 bases from V and 0 bases from J; bases unmatched to any gene: 7. The CDR3 here is CATQKLAGSTDTQYF. For the CDR3, the DNA is TGCGCCACCCAGAAACTAGCGGGGAGCACAGATACGCAGTATTTT.

In its sample, this clonotype was seen once. V usage is TRBV20-1 and J usage is TRBJ2-2, with no clear D. CDR1 and CDR2 from the germline V gene are DFQATT and SNEGSKA (reference sequence). The CDR3 consists of 13 residues. V was clipped by 4 bases and J by 8 bases, with 14 bases between them. CDR3 sequence reads: CSAKETGPGELFF. CDR3 DNA: TGCAGTGCTAAGGAAACTGGCCCTGGGGAGCTGTTTTTT.

V is TRBV7-2 and J is TRBJ1-5; tentative D call: TRBD1 (5 bases). The CDR3 consists of 15 residues. Germline values: CDR1 SGHTA, CDR2 FQGNSA. V lost 3 bases to trimming and J lost 8 bases, with 17 bases between them. The CDR3 spells CASSLTYGAFEPQHF. Here the CDR3 DNA reads TGTGCCAGCAGCTTGACGTATGGGGCCTTTGAGCCCCAGCATTTT.

This CDR3 is CASSPSPEYRGRISYTF. DNA for the CDR3: TGTGCCAGCTCCCCTTCGCCAGAGTACAGGGGACGGATTAGCTACACCTTC. This chain joins TRBV18 and TRBJ1-2; 7 nucleotides align to TRBD1. V lost 6 bases to trimming and J lost 9 bases; unmatched junction nucleotides: 22. The germline V gene encodes CDR1 KGHSH and CDR2 LQKENI. There are 17 residues in the CDR3.

Ten or more counts support this clonotype. The J gene is TRBJ2-1, the V gene TRBV4-3, with 10 bases identical to TRBD1. Looked up from germline, CDR1 is LGHNA and CDR2 is YSLEER. Losses at the gene ends were 0 bases for V and 6 bases for J; bases not matched to a gene: 5. The CDR3 sequence is 16 residues long. The CDR3 DNA is TGCGCCAGCAGCCAAGATCGGGGGACAGGGGTCAATGAGCAGTTCTTC. It is translated as CASSQDRGTGVNEQFF.

In this sample, this clonotype turned up a few times. The V call is TRBV25-1, the J call TRBJ1-4, with D possibly matching TRBD1 (6 bases). The V and J ends lost 1 base and 6 bases respectively, with 15 bases between them. Germline V gene lookup returns CDR1 MGHDK and CDR2 SYGVNS. The CDR3 consists of 16 residues. Written as DNA, the CDR3 is TGTGCCAGCAGTGAATTCAAGGGGGGGAGCGATGAAAAACTGTTTTTT. Its translation: CASSEFKGGSDEKLFF.